This TCR beta chain was recorded in a study of shared clonotypes between healthy human individuals. Study in general: There were three CD4 naive, three CD4 memory, two CD8 naive and one CD8 memory plates per donor.

Germline V gives CDR1 KGHSH, CDR2 LQKENI. Trimming stripped 2 bases from V and 6 bases from J, with 14 bases between. The CDR3 extends over 14 amino acids. Clones were sequenced by immunoSEQ multiplex PCR, and TCRdb holds only the in-frame ones, with some missing. Found here are 2 million to 2.5 million clones, more than 80% of them singletons; the top ten hold 0.39%. Input material: naive CD4+ T cells from PBMCs. Noted subset: CD45RA+ positively selected. The chain is built from TRBV18 and TRBJ2-7, with D tentatively TRBD1 (5 bases). The source is a man aged 18-30 years in good health. Some clones in this sample may be carry-over from other donors' samples. The CDR3 spells CASSPSIAGREQYF. CDR3 DNA: TGTGCCAGCTCACCATCCATCGCAGGGCGCGAGCAGTACTTC.